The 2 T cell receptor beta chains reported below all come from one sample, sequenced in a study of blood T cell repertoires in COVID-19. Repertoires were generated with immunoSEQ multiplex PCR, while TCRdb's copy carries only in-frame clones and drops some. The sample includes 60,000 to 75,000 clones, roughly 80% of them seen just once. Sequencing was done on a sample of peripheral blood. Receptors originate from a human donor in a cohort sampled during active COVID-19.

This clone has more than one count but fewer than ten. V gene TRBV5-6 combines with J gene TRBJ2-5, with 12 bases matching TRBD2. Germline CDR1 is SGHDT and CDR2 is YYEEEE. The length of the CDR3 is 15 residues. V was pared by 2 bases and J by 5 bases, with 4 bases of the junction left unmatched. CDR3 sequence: CASSFFGTSGETQYF. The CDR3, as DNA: TGTGCCAGCAGCTTTTTCGGGACTAGCGGGGAGACCCAGTACTTC.

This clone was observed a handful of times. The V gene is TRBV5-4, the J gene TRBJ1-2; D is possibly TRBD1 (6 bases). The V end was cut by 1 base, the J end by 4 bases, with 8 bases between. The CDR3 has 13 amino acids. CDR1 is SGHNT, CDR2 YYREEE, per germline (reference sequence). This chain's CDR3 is CASSLLGAYGYTF. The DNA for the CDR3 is TGTGCCAGCAGCTTGCTGGGGGCCTATGGCTACACCTTC. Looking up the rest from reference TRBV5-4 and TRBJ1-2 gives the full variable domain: ETGVTQSPTHLIKTRGQQVTLRCSSQSGHNTVSWYQQALGQGPQFIFQYYREEENGRGNFPPRFSGLQFPNYSSELNVNALELDDSALYLCASSLLGAYGYTFGSGTRLTVV.